The 24 T cell receptor beta chains given below trace back to one sample, sequenced in a study of brain T cells in children with intractable seizures. The assay was immunoSEQ multiplex PCR, and TCRdb's table has in-frame clones only and misses some. The data show tens of thousands of clones, 85% to 95% seen once. Specimen: peripheral blood, collected at surgery. These receptors originate from a boy in the first two years of life with tuberous sclerosis and intractable seizures.

V and J are TRBV20-1 and TRBJ2-3; 7 bases line up with TRBD2. The V gene's germline CDR1 is DFQATT and CDR2 SNEGSKA (reference sequence). This CDR3 comprises 16 residues. V gave up 3 bases and J gave up 4 bases; unmatched junction bases: 13. The CDR3 sequence is CSASGSAGAQPDTQYF. The CDR3 DNA is TGCAGTGCTAGTGGGTCCGCGGGAGCACAACCAGATACGCAGTATTTT.

The chain is built from TRBV18 and TRBJ2-7; D gene unclear. In germline, CDR1 is KGHSH, CDR2 LQKENI. The V gene lost 3 bases and the J gene lost 2 bases, with 11 bases spanning the gap. CDR3 length: 14 residues. CDR3 protein: CASSPDGKPYEQYF. The CDR3 coding sequence is TGTGCCAGCTCACCGGACGGAAAACCCTACGAGCAGTACTTC.

The rearrangement uses TRBV2 and TRBJ1-1; D is undetermined. The germline V gene has CDR1 SNHLY and CDR2 FYNNEI. This CDR3 contains 13 residues. The ends were cut back, 7 bases at V and 0 bases at J, with 9 bases in the middle. CDR3 DNA sequence: TGTGCCAGCATTTTAGTGATGAACACTGAAGCTTTCTTT. Its protein product is CASILVMNTEAFF. Based on the CDR3 plus reference TRBV2 and TRBJ1-1, the full variable domain is EPEVTQTPSHQVTQMGQEVILRCVPISNHLYFYWYRQILGQKVEFLVSFYNNEISEKSEIFDDQFSVERPDGSNFTLKIRSTKLEDSAMYFCASILVMNTEAFFGQGTRLTVV.

The genes are TRBV6-5 and TRBJ2-3, with D possibly matching TRBD1 (6 bases). V shed 6 bases and J shed 5 bases, with 18 bases lying between them. CDR1 is MNHEY, CDR2 SVGAGI, per germline. The CDR3 spans 15 residues. The CDR3 DNA reads as TGTGCCAGCAGATATACAGGGTACGAAAAAGATACGCAGTATTTT. Its protein is CASRYTGYEKDTQYF.

This rearrangement joins TRBV27 to TRBJ2-5; 9 bases agree with TRBD2. Germline V gene lookup returns CDR1 MNHEY and CDR2 SMNVEV (reference sequence). This CDR3 has 18 amino acids. Trimming cost V 2 bases and J 5 bases; bases outside gene matches: 15. The CDR3 reads CASSLELGTGLAWETQYF. As DNA, the CDR3 is TGTGCCAGCAGTTTAGAGCTCGGGACTGGACTAGCGTGGGAGACCCAGTACTTC.

The chain employs TRBV28 and TRBJ2-2; perhaps TRBD1 as D (7 bases). Trimming removed 3 bases at V and 7 bases at J, with 15 bases between. Per germline, CDR1 MDHEN and CDR2 SYDVKM. The CDR3 extends over 15 amino acids. The CDR3 region is CASSFPRQGGGELFF. As DNA, the CDR3 is TGTGCCAGCAGTTTCCCCCGACAGGGAGGCGGGGAGCTGTTTTTT.

The gene calls are TRBV6-5 and TRBJ1-1, with 8 bases fitting TRBD1. The germline gives CDR1 MNHEY, CDR2 SVGAGI. The CDR3 runs 12 residues. V lost 2 bases and J lost 7; bases outside the gene matches: 0. CDR3 loop: CASSYGTGEAFF. The CDR3 DNA follows: TGTGCCAGCAGTTACGGGACAGGTGAAGCTTTCTTT.

The chain recombines TRBV19 with TRBJ2-7, with a tentative D call TRBD1 (5 bases). This CDR3 region has 14 residues. V was pared by 3 bases and J by 5 bases, with 14 bases between. Germline V gene data show CDR1 as LNHDA and CDR2 as SQIVND (reference sequence). Written as DNA, the CDR3 is TGTGCCAGTAGTATCTCTAGTGGACACCACGAGCAGTACTTC. Its protein is CASSISSGHHEQYF. Drawing the rest from reference TRBV19 and TRBJ2-7, the complete variable domain is DGGITQSPKYLFRKEGQNVTLSCEQNLNHDAMYWYRQDPGQGLRLIYYSQIVNDFQKGDIAEGYSVSREKKESFPLTVTSAQKNPTAFYLCASSISSGHHEQYFGPGTRLTVT.

The chain couples TRBV19 to TRBJ1-1; tentatively, D is TRBD1 (5 bases). The CDR3 has 13 residues. Germline V CDR1 and CDR2: LNHDA, SQIVND (reference sequence). Trimming took off 6 bases at V and 0 bases at J, with 8 bases between the two ends. The CDR3 protein is CASSSRVNTEAFF. The CDR3 coding sequence is TGTGCCAGTAGCAGCAGGGTGAACACTGAAGCTTTCTTT.

This sequence joins TRBV12-3 or TRBV12-4 and TRBJ1-2; D uncertain. This CDR3 has 13 residues. V was pared by 7 bases and J by 7 bases, with 16 bases between. CDR3 DNA sequence: TGTGCCAGCACCCTCTTCGGGGAGTTTGGCTACACCTTC. It codes for CASTLFGEFGYTF.

The chain has TRBV6-1 and TRBJ1-2; D is undetermined. Germline-derived CDR1 and CDR2 are MNHNS and SASEGT. Deletions cut 4 bases from V and 0 bases from J, with 15 bases between. CDR3 length equals 16 residues. Here the CDR3 DNA reads TGTGCCAGCAGTGTTATTAGAGGGTGGGCTAACTATGGCTACACCTTC. Translating gives CASSVIRGWANYGYTF.

The DNA of the CDR3 is TGTGCCAGCAGCGCTGATCTTTCTGGGGCCAACGTCCTGACTTTC. Translated, it gives CASSADLSGANVLTF. The V and J genes are TRBV7-3 and TRBJ2-6; D remains ambiguous. This CDR3 is built from 15 residues. Germline V gives CDR1 SGHTA, CDR2 FQGTGA. The V end lost 5 bases, the J end lost 1 base, and 9 bases lay between the germline ends.

The rearrangement links TRBV19 to TRBJ2-5; 9 nucleotides align to TRBD2. Germline V gene sequence: CDR1 LNHDA, CDR2 SQIVND (reference sequence). The V segment lost 3 bases and the J segment 1 base; nucleotides outside the gene matches: 9. This CDR3 region has 17 residues. CDR3 DNA sequence: TGTGCCAGTAGTATGAGGGCGGCTAGCGGGACCCAAGAGACCCAGTACTTC. Protein product: CASSMRAASGTQETQYF.

The V and J genes are TRBV7-2 and TRBJ2-7; tentatively, D is TRBD1 (6 bases). The CDR3 is 14 residues long. Germline loops: CDR1 SGHTA, CDR2 FQGNSA. V was shortened by 5 bases and J by 3 bases, with 14 bases between the two germline ends. CDR3 amino acids: CASSLQGVYYEQYF. CDR3 DNA: TGTGCCAGCAGCCTACAGGGTGTCTACTACGAGCAGTACTTC.

This sequence joins TRBV6-5 and TRBJ1-2; D gene unclear. CDR3 size: 13 residues. Trimming took 2 bases from V and 6 from J, leaving 10 bases between them. Germline assignment: CDR1 MNHEY and CDR2 SVGAGI. CDR3 in amino acids: CASSYAALNGYTF. As DNA, the CDR3 is TGTGCCAGCAGTTACGCTGCCCTAAATGGCTACACCTTC.

This clone was counted only a few times. The J gene is TRBJ2-1, the V gene TRBV30, with TRBD2 matching 9 bases. The CDR3 is 15 amino acids. The germline CDR1 and CDR2 sequences are GTSNPN and SVGIG (reference sequence). The trim removed 3 bases at V and 4 bases at J, leaving 7 bases unmatched. This CDR3 reads CAWRQRGEIYNEQFF. CDR3 in DNA: TGTGCCTGGAGGCAGCGGGGGGAGATATACAATGAGCAGTTCTTC. Supplemented by reference TRBV30 and TRBJ2-1, the full variable domain reads SQTIHQWPATLVQPVGSPLSLECTVEGTSNPNLYWYRQAAGRGLQLLFYSVGIGQISSEVPQNLSASRPQDRQFILSSKKLLLSDSGFYLCAWRQRGEIYNEQFFGPGTRLTVL.

This chain links TRBV25-1 with TRBJ1-1; D not certain. This CDR3 is 13 amino acids long. The ends were cut back, 1 base at V and 7 bases at J, with 10 bases in the middle. Germline CDR1 reads MGHDK; CDR2 reads SYGVNS. The CDR3, as DNA: TGTGCCAGCAGTGAATTAGGAGAGGTTGAAGCTTTCTTT. Protein: CASSELGEVEAFF.

The chain employs TRBV6-5 and TRBJ1-5, with 7 bases lining up with TRBD1. CDR3 length: 15 residues. The germline V gene has CDR1 MNHEY and CDR2 SVGAGI. V lost 0 bases and J lost 5; bases outside the gene matches: 4. CDR3 residues: CASSYSGQIHQPQHF. The CDR3 DNA reads as TGTGCCAGCAGTTACTCGGGACAGATACATCAGCCCCAGCATTTT.

This clone occurred a few times. The gene calls are TRBV6-1 and TRBJ1-1, with D unclear. Germline V CDR1 and CDR2: MNHNS, SASEGT. The CDR3 has 14 residues. Trimming stripped 3 bases from V and 0 bases from J, with 8 bases between. CDR3 bases: TGTGCCAGCAGTGATGCAGGAATGAACACTGAAGCTTTCTTT. Translating it yields CASSDAGMNTEAFF.

This chain links TRBV6-5 with TRBJ2-7; TRBD2 matches at 8 bases. Trimming at V came to 0 bases and at J to 3 bases, leaving 4 bases not matched to a gene. The CDR3 totals 15 residues. Germline V CDR1 and CDR2: MNHEY, SVGAGI. The CDR3 DNA follows: TGTGCCAGCAGTTACTCGATAAGCGGGAGCTACGAGCAGTACTTC. Its protein product is CASSYSISGSYEQYF.

The V gene is TRBV7-9, the J gene TRBJ1-4; a weak D match, TRBD1 (6 bases). The V gene's germline CDR1 is SEHNR and CDR2 FQNEAQ (reference sequence). This CDR3 is built from 16 residues. With 4 bases removed from V and 3 bases from J, the gap between germline ends came to 15 bases. The CDR3 sequence is CASSSLRGGSNEKLFF. The CDR3 DNA sequence: TGTGCCAGCAGCTCCCTCAGGGGCGGGTCTAATGAAAAACTGTTTTTT.

The chain uses TRBV30 and TRBJ2-4; D not certain. There are 13 residues in the CDR3. Germline CDR1 reads GTSNPN; CDR2 reads SVGIG (reference sequence). With 3 bases removed from V and 2 bases from J, the gap between germline ends came to 8 bases. As DNA, the CDR3 is TGTGCCTGGAGATTCGGACCCAAAAACATTCAGTACTTC. It specifies CAWRFGPKNIQYF.

V is TRBV7-3 and J is TRBJ2-2; tentative D call: TRBD2 (6 bases). Germline loops: CDR1 SGHTA, CDR2 FQGTGA. The CDR3 totals 15 residues. The V gene lost 1 base and the J gene lost 3 bases, with 9 bases spanning the gap. The CDR3 nucleotides read TGTGCCAGCAGCTTAATCGGAGGGGACACCGGGGAGCTGTTTTTT. This codes for CASSLIGGDTGELFF.

This chain uses TRBV6-5 with TRBJ1-1; possibly TRBD1 for D (6 bases). The CDR3 contains 14 residues. Germline-derived CDR1 and CDR2 are MNHEY and SVGAGI. The germline V and J ends were trimmed by 2 bases and 0 bases, with 7 bases remaining between them. CDR3 amino acids: CASSYGQLNTEAFF. CDR3 nucleotide sequence: TGTGCCAGCAGTTACGGACAGTTGAACACTGAAGCTTTCTTT.